This T cell receptor beta chain was observed in a study of blood T cell repertoires in COVID-19. Study in general: PBMCs, B-cell-depleted T cells, or T cells were the source of the cDNA or gDNA that made up the material.

Generated by immunoSEQ multiplex PCR, the TCRdb table keeps only in-frame clones and is missing some. The sample comprises approximately 210,000 clones, roughly 79% of which are singletons, and 8.5% to 10% rests with the top ten. Per germline, CDR1 SGHNT and CDR2 YENEEA. The V and J ends lost 1 base and 2 bases respectively, with 18 bases between them. This CDR3 spans 18 amino acids. The source is a woman aged 45-65 years with acute COVID-19. This chain joins TRBV11-3 and TRBJ2-1; tentative D call: TRBD2 (6 bases). Sequencing was done on a sample of PBMCs or T cells enriched from blood (not recorded which). The CDR3 loop is CASSLGKDGGGPYNEQFF. CDR3 nucleotide sequence: TGTGCCAGCAGCTTAGGAAAGGACGGAGGAGGGCCCTACAATGAGCAGTTCTTC.